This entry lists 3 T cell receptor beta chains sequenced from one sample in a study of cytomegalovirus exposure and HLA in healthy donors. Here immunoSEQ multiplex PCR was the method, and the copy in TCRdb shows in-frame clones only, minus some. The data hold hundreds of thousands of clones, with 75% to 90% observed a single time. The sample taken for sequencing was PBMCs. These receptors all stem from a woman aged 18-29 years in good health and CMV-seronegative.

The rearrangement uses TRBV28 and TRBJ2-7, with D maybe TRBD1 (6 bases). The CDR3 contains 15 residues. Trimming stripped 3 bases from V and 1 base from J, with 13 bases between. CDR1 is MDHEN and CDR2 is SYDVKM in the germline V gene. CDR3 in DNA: TGTGCCAGCAGTTTTCTTCCGACAGGATCCTACGAGCAGTACTTC. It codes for CASSFLPTGSYEQYF.

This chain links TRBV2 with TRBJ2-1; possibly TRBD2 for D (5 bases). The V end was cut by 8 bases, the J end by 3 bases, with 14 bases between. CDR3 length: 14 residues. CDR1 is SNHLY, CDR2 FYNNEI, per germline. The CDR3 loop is CASRRGGYYNEQFF. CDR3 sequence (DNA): TGTGCCAGCCGCCGCGGCGGGTACTACAATGAGCAGTTCTTC.

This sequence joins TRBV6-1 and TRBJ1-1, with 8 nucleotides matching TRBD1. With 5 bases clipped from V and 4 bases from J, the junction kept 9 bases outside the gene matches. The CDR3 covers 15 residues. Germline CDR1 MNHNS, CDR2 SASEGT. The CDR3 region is CASSSQSTGGTEAFF. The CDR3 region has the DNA TGTGCCAGCAGTTCCCAAAGTACAGGGGGCACTGAAGCTTTCTTT.